The clone carrying this TCR beta chain has a single count. Trimming stripped 6 bases from V and 6 bases from J, with 18 bases between. Germline V gives CDR1 MNHEY, CDR2 SMNVEV (reference sequence). CDR3 length: 14 residues. The data stem from a study of shared clonotypes between healthy human individuals. About the study: Those who served as donors were two women and a few men between the ages of 18 and 49. Per donor, three plates held CD4 naive cells, three held CD4 memory, two held CD8 naive and one held CD8 memory.

Profiled with immunoSEQ multiplex PCR; TCRdb holds only in-frame clones, not every one. The sample carries more than 550,000 clones, roughly 87% recorded once. Among the donors, all were Caucasian adults who lived in Nashville, Tennessee. The sequence was collected from a young man in good health. Some clones in this sample may be carry-over from other donors' samples. The sequencing sample was made of memory CD8+ T cells from PBMCs. Subset noted: CD45RO+ cells pooled with CCR7-negative TemRA cells. The V and J genes are TRBV27 and TRBJ2-7; D is possibly TRBD1 or TRBD2 (6 bases each). Written as DNA, the CDR3 is TGTGCCAGCAGAGTTGGAGGGGGTTTAGGCGAGCAGTACTTC. Translation: CASRVGGGLGEQYF.